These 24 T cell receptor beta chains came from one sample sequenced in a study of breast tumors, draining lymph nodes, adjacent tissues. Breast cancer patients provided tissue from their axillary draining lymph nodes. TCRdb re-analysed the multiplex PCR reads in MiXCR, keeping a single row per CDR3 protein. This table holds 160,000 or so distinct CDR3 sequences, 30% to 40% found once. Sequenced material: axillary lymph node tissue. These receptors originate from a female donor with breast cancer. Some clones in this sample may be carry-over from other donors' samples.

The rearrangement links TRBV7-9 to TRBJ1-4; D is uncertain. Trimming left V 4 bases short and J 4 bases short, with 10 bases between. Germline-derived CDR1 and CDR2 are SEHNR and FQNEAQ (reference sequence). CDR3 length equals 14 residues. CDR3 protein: CASSSTDRNEKLFF. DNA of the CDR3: TGTGCCAGCAGCTCCACTGACCGTAATGAAAAACTGTTTTTT.

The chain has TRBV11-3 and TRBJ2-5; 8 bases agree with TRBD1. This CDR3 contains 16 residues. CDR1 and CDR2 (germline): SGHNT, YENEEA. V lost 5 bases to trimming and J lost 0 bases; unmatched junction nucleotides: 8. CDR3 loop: CASSPGDRTYQETQYF. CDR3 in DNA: TGTGCCAGCAGCCCGGGGGACAGGACGTACCAAGAGACCCAGTACTTC.

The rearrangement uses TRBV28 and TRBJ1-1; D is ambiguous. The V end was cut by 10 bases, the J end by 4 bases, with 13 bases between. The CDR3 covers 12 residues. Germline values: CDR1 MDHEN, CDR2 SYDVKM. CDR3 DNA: TGTGCCATCATAGACATGAGCACTGAAGCTTTCTTT. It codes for CAIIDMSTEAFF.

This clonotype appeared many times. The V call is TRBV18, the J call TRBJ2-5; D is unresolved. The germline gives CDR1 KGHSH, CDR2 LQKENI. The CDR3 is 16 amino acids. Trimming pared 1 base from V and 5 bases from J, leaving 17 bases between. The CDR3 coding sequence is TGTGCCAGCTCACCACGGAGTAAGAGTGCTAGGGAGACCCAGTACTTC. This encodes CASSPRSKSARETQYF.

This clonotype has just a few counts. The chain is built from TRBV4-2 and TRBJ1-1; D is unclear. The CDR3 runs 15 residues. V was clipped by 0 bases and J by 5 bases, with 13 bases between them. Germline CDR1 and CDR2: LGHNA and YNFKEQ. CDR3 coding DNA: TGTGCCAGCAGCCAAGATTTCGGGATCGGGACTGAAGCTTTCTTT. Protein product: CASSQDFGIGTEAFF.

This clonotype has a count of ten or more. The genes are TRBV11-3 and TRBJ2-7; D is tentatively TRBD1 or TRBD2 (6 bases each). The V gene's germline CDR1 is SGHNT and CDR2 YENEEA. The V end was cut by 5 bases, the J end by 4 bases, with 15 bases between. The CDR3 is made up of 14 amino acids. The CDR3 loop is CASSLGGGEYEQYF. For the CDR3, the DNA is TGTGCCAGCAGCCTTGGGGGCGGGGAGTACGAGCAGTACTTC.

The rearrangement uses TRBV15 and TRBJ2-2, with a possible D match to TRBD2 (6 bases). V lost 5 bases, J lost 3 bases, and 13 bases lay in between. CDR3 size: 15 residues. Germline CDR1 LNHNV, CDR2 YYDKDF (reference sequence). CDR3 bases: TGTGCCACCAGCGGGGAGGTAGCAGACACCGGGGAGCTGTTTTTT. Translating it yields CATSGEVADTGELFF.

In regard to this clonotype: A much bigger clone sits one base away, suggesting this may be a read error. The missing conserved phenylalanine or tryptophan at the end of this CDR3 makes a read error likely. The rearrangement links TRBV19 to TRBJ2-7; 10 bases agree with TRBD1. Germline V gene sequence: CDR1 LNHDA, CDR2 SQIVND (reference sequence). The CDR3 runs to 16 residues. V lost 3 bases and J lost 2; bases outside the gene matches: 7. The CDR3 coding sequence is TGTGCCAGTAGTATTCGCCCGGGACAGGGGCCCTACGAGCAGTACTCC. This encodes CASSIRPGQGPYEQYS.

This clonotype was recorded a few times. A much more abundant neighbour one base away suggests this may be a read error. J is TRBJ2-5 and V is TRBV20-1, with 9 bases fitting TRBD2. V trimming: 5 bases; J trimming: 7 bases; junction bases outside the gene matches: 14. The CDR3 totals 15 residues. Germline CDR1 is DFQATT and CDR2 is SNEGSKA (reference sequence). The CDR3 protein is CSAAGGLAGSGTQYF. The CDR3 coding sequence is TGCAGTGCTGCTGGGGGGCTAGCGGGGTCTGGGACCCAGTACTTC.

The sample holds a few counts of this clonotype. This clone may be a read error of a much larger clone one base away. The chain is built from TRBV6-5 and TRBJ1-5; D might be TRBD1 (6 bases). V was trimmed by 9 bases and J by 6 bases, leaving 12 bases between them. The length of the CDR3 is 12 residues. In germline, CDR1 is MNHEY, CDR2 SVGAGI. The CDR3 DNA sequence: TGTGCCAGTGGGCACAGGGTTCAGCCCCAGCATTTT. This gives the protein CASGHRVQPQHF.

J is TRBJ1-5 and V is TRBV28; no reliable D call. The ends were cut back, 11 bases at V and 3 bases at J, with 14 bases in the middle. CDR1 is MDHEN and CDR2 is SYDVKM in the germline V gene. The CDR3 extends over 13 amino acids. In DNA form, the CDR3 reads TGTGCCGGCACTACGGGCCCCAATCAGCCCCAGCATTTT. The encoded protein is CAGTTGPNQPQHF.

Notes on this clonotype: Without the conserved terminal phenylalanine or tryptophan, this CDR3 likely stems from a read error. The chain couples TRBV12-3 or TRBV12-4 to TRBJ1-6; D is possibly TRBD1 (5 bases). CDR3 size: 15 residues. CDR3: CASSLNTGANSPLHL. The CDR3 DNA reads TGTGCCAGCAGTTTAAATACAGGAGCCAATTCGCCCCTCCACCTT.

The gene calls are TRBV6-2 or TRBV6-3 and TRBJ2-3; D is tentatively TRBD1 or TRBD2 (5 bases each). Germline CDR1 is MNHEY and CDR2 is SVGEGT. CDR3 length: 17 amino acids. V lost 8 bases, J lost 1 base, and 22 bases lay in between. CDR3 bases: TGTGCCAGCTCATTCTCTGGGGACGGAAGGGGCACAGATACGCAGTATTTT. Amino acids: CASSFSGDGRGTDTQYF.

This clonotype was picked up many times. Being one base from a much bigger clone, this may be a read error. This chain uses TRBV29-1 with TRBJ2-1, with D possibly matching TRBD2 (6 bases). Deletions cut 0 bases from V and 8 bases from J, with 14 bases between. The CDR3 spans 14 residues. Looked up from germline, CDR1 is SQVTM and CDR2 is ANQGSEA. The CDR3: CSVEERGNWDEQFF. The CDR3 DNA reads TGCAGCGTTGAAGAGCGGGGAAATTGGGATGAGCAGTTCTTC.

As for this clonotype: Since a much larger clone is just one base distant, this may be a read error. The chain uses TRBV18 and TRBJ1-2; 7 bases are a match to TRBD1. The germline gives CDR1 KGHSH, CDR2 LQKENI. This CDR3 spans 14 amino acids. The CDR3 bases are TGTGTCAGCTCAAGGGGGACAGAAGCCTATGGCTACACCTTC. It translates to CVSSRGTEAYGYTF. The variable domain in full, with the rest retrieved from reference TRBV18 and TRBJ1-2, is NAGVMQNPRHLVRRRGQEARLRCSPMKGHSHVYWYRQLPEEGLKFMVYLQKENIIDESGMPKERFSAEFPKEGPSILRIQQVVRGDSAAYFCVSSRGTEAYGYTFGSGTRLTVV.

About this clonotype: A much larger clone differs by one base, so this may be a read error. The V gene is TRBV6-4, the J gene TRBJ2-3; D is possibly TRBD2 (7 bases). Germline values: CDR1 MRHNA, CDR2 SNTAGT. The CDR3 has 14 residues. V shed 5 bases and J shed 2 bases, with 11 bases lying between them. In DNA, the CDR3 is TGTGCCAGCAGTCGGGGGGCCCCCACAGATACGCAGTATTTT. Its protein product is CASSRGAPTDTQYF.

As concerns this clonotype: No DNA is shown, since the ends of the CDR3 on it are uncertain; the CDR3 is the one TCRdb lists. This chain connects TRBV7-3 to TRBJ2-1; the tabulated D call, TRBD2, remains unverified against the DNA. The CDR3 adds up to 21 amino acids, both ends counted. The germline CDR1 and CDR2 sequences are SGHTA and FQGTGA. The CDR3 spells CASSFYICSARRLAGGNEQFF.

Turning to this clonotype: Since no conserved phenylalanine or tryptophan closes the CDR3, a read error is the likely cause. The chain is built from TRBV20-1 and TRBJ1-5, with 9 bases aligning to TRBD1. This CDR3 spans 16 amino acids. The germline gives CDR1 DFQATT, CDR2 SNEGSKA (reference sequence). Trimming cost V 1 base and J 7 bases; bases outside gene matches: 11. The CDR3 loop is CSARGQGGKVGQPQHG. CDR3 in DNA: TGCAGTGCTAGAGGACAGGGGGGAAAAGTTGGACAGCCCCAGCATGGT.

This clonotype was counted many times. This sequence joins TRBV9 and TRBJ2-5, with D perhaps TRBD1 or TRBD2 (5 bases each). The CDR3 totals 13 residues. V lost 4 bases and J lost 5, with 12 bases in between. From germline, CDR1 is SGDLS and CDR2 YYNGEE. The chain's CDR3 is CASSPVGPETQYF. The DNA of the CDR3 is TGTGCCAGCAGCCCAGTGGGACCCGAGACCCAGTACTTC.

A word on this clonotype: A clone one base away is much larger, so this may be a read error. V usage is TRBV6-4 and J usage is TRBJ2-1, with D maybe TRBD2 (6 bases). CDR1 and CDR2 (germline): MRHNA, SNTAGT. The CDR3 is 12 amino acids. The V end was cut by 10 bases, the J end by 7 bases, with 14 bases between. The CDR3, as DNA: TGTGCCACGGGGCGGACTAAAAATGAGCAGTTCTTC. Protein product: CATGRTKNEQFF.

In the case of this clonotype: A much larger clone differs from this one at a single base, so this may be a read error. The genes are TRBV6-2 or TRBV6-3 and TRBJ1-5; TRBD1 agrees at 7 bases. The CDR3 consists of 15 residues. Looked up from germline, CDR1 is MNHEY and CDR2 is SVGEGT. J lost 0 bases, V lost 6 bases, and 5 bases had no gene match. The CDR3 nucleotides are TGTGCCAGCAGCCCGACAGGGAGTAGCAATCAGCCCCAGCATTTT. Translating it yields CASSPTGSSNQPQHF.

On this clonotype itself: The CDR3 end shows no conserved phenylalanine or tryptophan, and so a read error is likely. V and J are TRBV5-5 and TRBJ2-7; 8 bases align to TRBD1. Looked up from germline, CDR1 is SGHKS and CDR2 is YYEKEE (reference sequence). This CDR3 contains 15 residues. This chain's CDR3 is CASGLGTGSTYEQYS. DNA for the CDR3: TGTGCCAGCGGCTTGGGGACAGGTTCGACCTACGAGCAGTACTCC.

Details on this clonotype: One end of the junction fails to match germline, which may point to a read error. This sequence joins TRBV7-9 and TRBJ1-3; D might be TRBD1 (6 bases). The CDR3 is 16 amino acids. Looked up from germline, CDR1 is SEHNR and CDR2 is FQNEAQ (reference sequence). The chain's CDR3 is CASSPGHPSSGNTICF. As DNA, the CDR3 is TGTGCCAGCAGCCCGGGACACCCGAGCTCTGGAAACACCATATGTTTT.

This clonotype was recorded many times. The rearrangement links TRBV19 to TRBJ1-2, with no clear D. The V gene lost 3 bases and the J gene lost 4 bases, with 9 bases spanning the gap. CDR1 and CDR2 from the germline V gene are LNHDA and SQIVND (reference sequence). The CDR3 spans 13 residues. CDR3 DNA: TGTGCCAGTAGTATTGACTCCCTCTATGGCTACACCTTC. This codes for CASSIDSLYGYTF.